The present TCR beta chain was sequenced within a study of blood T cell repertoires in COVID-19. Whole-study context: COVID-19 samples from acute and convalescent phases originated in the United States, Italy and Spain. T cells, B-cell-depleted T cells, or PBMCs supplied cDNA or gDNA.

Study processing details: Counts of nucleated cells, estimated from reference gene primer amplification, were obtained. TCRdb keeps only in-frame clones here, not all; method: immunoSEQ multiplex PCR. V and J calls and clone size come straight from that table; D and trimming were deduced from the DNA. This table holds approximately 58,000 clones, 90% found once. CDR3 length: 14 amino acids. Trimming shortened V by 5 bases and J by 0 bases, and 9 bases separated the two germline ends. The germline CDR1 and CDR2 sequences are LNHDA and SQIVND (reference sequence). The sequenced material came from peripheral blood. J is TRBJ2-3 and V is TRBV19; D is unresolved. This TCR came from a woman of 80 years or more with active COVID-19. CDR3 DNA sequence: TGTGCCAGTAGTTCTCACAAAAGCACAGATACGCAGTATTTT. Translation gives CASSSHKSTDTQYF. The entire variable domain, with the rest obtained from reference TRBV19 and TRBJ2-3, is as follows: DGGITQSPKYLFRKEGQNVTLSCEQNLNHDAMYWYRQDPGQGLRLIYYSQIVNDFQKGDIAEGYSVSREKKESFPLTVTSAQKNPTAFYLCASSSHKSTDTQYFGPGTRLTVL.